This paragraph covers one T cell receptor (beta chain) sequence. The CDR3 length is 14 residues. Trimming cost V 1 base and J 6 bases, with 10 bases left between them. The germline V gene has CDR1 SEHNR and CDR2 FQNEAQ (reference sequence). This record comes from a study of T-cell reconstitution after alpha-beta-depleted transplantation in children. As it was prepared, the TCRbeta library received unique molecular identifiers. A single record per CDR3 protein comes from TCRdb applying MiXCR to the PCR reads. The profile shows some 550,000 distinct CDR3 sequences, about 18% of them singletons. The chain recombines TRBV7-9 with TRBJ2-1, with D tentatively TRBD2 (5 bases). The sequencing here drew on PBMCs from the stem cell graft donor, taken from the stem cell graft. The receptor was isolated from a human donor who donated a stem cell graft to a child with acute lymphoblastic leukemia. CDR3 sequence (DNA): TGTGCCAGCAGCTTAGTCGGGGAAGGCAATGAGCAGTTCTTC. Its translation is CASSLVGEGNEQFF. The full variable domain, rest sourced from reference TRBV7-9 and TRBJ2-1, is DTGVSQNPRHKITKRGQNVTFRCDPISEHNRLYWYRQTLGQGPEFLTYFQNEAQLEKSRLLSDRFSAERPKGSFSTLEIQRTEQGDSAMYLCASSLVGEGNEQFFGPGTRLTVL.